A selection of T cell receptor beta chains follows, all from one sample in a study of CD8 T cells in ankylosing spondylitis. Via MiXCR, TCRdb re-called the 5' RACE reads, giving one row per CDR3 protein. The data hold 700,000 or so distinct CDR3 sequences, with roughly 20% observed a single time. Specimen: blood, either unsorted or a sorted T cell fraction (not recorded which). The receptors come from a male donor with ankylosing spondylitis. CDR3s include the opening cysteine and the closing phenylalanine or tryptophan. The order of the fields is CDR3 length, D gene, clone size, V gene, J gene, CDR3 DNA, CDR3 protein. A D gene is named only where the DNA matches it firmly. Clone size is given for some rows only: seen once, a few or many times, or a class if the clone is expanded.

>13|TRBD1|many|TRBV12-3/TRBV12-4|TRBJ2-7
TGTGCCAGCAGCGTGGACAGGGGCTACGAGCAGTACTTC
CASSVDRGYEQYF
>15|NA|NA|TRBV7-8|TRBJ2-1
TGTGCCAGCAGCACCCGTCCCAGCCCCTACAATGAGCAGTTCTTC
CASSTRPSPYNEQFF
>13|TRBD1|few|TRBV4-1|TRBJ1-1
TGCGCCAGCAGCCGTGGACAGGGGAATGAAGCTTTCTTT
CASSRGQGNEAFF
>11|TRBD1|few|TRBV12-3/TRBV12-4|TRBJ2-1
TGTGCCAGCAGTATAGGACAGGGGAAGTTCTTC
CASSIGQGKFF
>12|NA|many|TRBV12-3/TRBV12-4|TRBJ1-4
TGTGCCAGCAGTTTCGTTATTGAAAAACTGTTTTTT
CASSFVIEKLFF
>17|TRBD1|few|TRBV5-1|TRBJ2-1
TGCGCCAGCAGCTTGAAAAGGACAGGGGGCTCCTACAATGAGCAGTTCTTC
CASSLKRTGGSYNEQFF
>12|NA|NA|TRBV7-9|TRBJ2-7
TGTGCCAGCAGCAACGCCCGGTACGAGCAGTACTTC
CASSNARYEQYF
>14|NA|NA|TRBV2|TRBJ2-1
TGTGCCAGCAGCGGATACGGGGGGCCATATGAGCAGTTCTTC
CASSGYGGPYEQFF
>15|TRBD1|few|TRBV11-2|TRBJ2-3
TGTGCCAGCAGCTCAGGACAGGGGTACACAGATACGCAGTATTTT
CASSSGQGYTDTQYF
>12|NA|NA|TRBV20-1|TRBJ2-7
TGCAGTGCTAGGATCTCCGGGTACGAGCAGTACTTC
CSARISGYEQYF
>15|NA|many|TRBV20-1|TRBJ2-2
TGCAGTGCAGGCGCAAGGGGTCGTGACACCGGGGAGCTGTTTTTT
CSAGARGRDTGELFF
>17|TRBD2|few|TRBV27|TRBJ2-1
TGTGCCAGCAGTTTCGAAGCGGGGGGTCCCTCCTACAATGAGCAGTTCTTC
CASSFEAGGPSYNEQFF
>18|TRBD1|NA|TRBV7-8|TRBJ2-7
TGTGCCAGCAGCTTAGTCCGGACAGGGGCCAGTCGAGACTACGAGCAGTACTTC
CASSLVRTGASRDYEQYF
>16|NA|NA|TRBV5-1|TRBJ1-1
TGCGCCAGCAGCCCGGGACGGACGAAACCGAACACTGAAGCTTTCTTT
CASSPGRTKPNTEAFF
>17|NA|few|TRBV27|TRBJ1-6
TGTGCCAGCAGTTTATCGTCGGCAGGGGTTTATGATTCACCCCTCCACTTT
CASSLSSAGVYDSPLHF
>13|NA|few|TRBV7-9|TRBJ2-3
TGTGCCAGCAACTTAGGAGGTGGGGATACGCAGTATTTT
CASNLGGGDTQYF
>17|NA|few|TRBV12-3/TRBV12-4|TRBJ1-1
TGTGCCAGCAGACAACCAACATCGGACGGCATGAACACTGAAGCTTTCTTT
CASRQPTSDGMNTEAFF
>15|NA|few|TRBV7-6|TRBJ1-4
TGTGCCAGCAGCCGAAACAGGGCTCCTAATGAAAAACTGTTTTTT
CASSRNRAPNEKLFF
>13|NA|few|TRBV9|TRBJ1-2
TGTGCCAGCAGCAAACGGGATAACTATGGCTACACCTTC
CASSKRDNYGYTF
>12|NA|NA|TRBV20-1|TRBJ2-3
TGCAGTGCCGCCCCTTATGGAAATACGCAGTATTTT
CSAAPYGNTQYF
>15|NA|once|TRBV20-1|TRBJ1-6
TGCAGTGCTTTTTCAGGGTACTCCTATATTTCACCCCTCCACTTT
CSAFSGYSYISPLHF
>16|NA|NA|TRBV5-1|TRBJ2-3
TGCGCCAGCAGCTACGGGACCGGGACGGGCACAGATACGCAGTATTTT
CASSYGTGTGTDTQYF
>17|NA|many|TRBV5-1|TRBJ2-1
TGCGCCAGCAGCCGCGGTGGTTCAGGGAGTTCCTACAATGAGCAGTTCTTC
CASSRGGSGSSYNEQFF
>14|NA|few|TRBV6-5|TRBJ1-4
TGTGCCAGCAGTTACGGGCCGCACAATGAAAAACTGTTTTTT
CASSYGPHNEKLFF